The 28 T cell receptor beta chains below all came from one sample that was sequenced in a study of cytotoxic CD8 clonotypes in ibrutinib-treated CLL (dated by TCRdb to the early 2020s). The sample's time point label is to be understood as: about a year on ibrutinib. The library was prepared using the immunoSEQ multiplex PCR assay. As stored in TCRdb, this immuneACCESS dataset retains in-frame rearrangements with V and J assigned. A fraction of the clones does not appear; measured against another copy, unresolved V genes explain less than half of the discrepancy, and the remainder lacks a known reason. The sample data list about 160,000 clones, and around 84% of these were observed just once. Clones ranked in the top ten supply approximately 2% of the sample. The source was PBMCs, collected after 12 months of ibrutinib treatment. Every receptor here comes from a human donor with chronic lymphocytic leukemia.

The chain carries TRBV28 and TRBJ2-3; D gene unclear. V was trimmed by 6 bases and J by 2 bases, leaving 21 bases between them. CDR1 and CDR2 (germline): MDHEN, SYDVKM. The CDR3 covers 17 residues. The CDR3 nucleotides read TGTGCCAGCAGCTCTGTTTTTCCCGAACTCTCCACAGATACGCAGTATTTT. Translation gives CASSSVFPELSTDTQYF.

This clone was seen only a few times. The rearrangement joins TRBV15 to TRBJ2-4, with 13 positions matching TRBD2. The V gene's germline CDR1 is LNHNV and CDR2 YYDKDF (reference sequence). The CDR3 extends over 18 amino acids. V was pared by 2 bases and J by 4 bases, with 8 bases of the junction left unmatched. CDR3 region: CATSRRGLAGAIKNIQYF. The DNA of the CDR3 is TGTGCCACCAGCAGAAGAGGACTAGCGGGGGCCATAAAAAACATTCAGTACTTC.

The chain carries TRBV7-9 and TRBJ2-7; weak D call: TRBD1 (5 bases). The V gene lost 5 bases and the J gene lost 3 bases, with 14 bases spanning the gap. The V gene's germline CDR1 is SEHNR and CDR2 FQNEAQ (reference sequence). The CDR3 contains 14 residues. CDR3 DNA: TGTGCCAGCAGCCGAGACAGACCCCTCTACGAGCAGTACTTC. It codes for CASSRDRPLYEQYF.

This sequence joins TRBV27 and TRBJ2-3; D is ambiguous. CDR3 length: 18 residues. V was shortened by 3 bases and J by 0 bases, with 19 bases between the two germline ends. CDR1 is MNHEY, CDR2 SMNVEV, per germline (reference sequence). CDR3: CASSFFAGTRTSTDTQYF. DNA of the CDR3: TGTGCCAGCAGTTTTTTCGCAGGAACCAGAACTAGCACAGATACGCAGTATTTT.

The rearrangement uses TRBV4-2 and TRBJ1-2; D is perhaps TRBD1 (6 bases). The CDR3 totals 15 residues. Trimming took off 4 bases at V and 6 bases at J, with 18 bases between the two ends. In germline, CDR1 is LGHNA, CDR2 YNFKEQ. The CDR3 spells CASSPKGNRDHGYTF. CDR3 sequence (DNA): TGTGCCAGCAGCCCGAAAGGTAACAGGGATCATGGCTACACCTTC.

The chain combines TRBV5-1 with TRBJ1-1; D not resolved. Germline-derived CDR1 and CDR2 are SGHRS and YFSETQ. The germline V and J ends were trimmed by 0 bases and 0 bases, with 12 bases remaining between them. The CDR3 runs 16 residues. The CDR3 here is CASSLATGRMNTEAFF. The CDR3 nucleotides read TGCGCCAGCAGCTTGGCCACCGGACGGATGAACACTGAAGCTTTCTTT.

This chain links TRBV7-2 with TRBJ1-1, with 10 bases that match TRBD1. CDR3 length: 14 residues. The junction had 4 bases not matched to a gene; V was cut back by 1 base and J by 8 bases. Per the germline V gene, CDR1 is SGHTA and CDR2 is FQGNSA. The CDR3 loop is CASSLEGQGTEAFF. For the CDR3, the DNA is TGTGCCAGCAGCTTAGAGGGACAGGGGACCGAAGCTTTCTTT.

This CDR3 reads CASSEGGKAQYF. Here the CDR3 DNA reads TGCGCCAGCAGCGAGGGGGGAAAGGCCCAGTACTTC. The rearrangement links TRBV5-1 to TRBJ2-5; D may be TRBD1 or TRBD2 (6 bases each). V gave up 4 bases and J gave up 9 bases, with 13 bases separating them. Germline V gene lookup returns CDR1 SGHRS and CDR2 YFSETQ. The CDR3 is 12 amino acids.

The chain recombines TRBV5-6 with TRBJ2-1; D may be TRBD1 or TRBD2 (5 bases each). CDR1 is SGHDT and CDR2 is YYEEEE in the germline V gene. Trimming shortened V by 0 bases and J by 4 bases, and 20 bases separated the two germline ends. CDR3 length equals 18 residues. CDR3 DNA: TGTGCCAGCAGCTTGGCCGGACGGGGACGGGCTGGTTACAATGAGCAGTTCTTC. Protein: CASSLAGRGRAGYNEQFF. Drawing the rest from reference TRBV5-6 and TRBJ2-1, the complete variable domain is DAGVTQSPTHLIKTRGQQVTLRCSPKSGHDTVSWYQQALGQGPQFIFQYYEEEERQRGNFPDRFSGHQFPNYSSELNVNALLLGDSALYLCASSLAGRGRAGYNEQFFGPGTRLTVL.

The V gene is TRBV5-6, the J gene TRBJ2-7, with D tentatively TRBD2 (5 bases). The CDR3 consists of 11 residues. Germline V gives CDR1 SGHDT, CDR2 YYEEEE. The V gene lost 4 bases and the J gene lost 5 bases, with 7 bases spanning the gap. The CDR3 sequence: CASSQEDEQYF. The CDR3 DNA is TGTGCCAGCAGCCAGGAGGACGAGCAGTACTTC.

The gene calls are TRBV21-1 and TRBJ2-5; the listed D gene, TRBD2, was not tested against the DNA. TRBV21-1 is flagged as a pseudogene. The CDR3 covers 19 residues. The chain's CDR3 is CASSKYGLAGGEKKETQYF. The CDR3 DNA is TGTGCCAGCAGCAAATATGGACTAGCGGGAGGTGAGAAGAAAGAGACCCAGTACTTC.

The chain is built from TRBV7-8 and TRBJ2-5, with 8 bases aligning to TRBD1. CDR1 is SGHVS and CDR2 is FQNEAQ in the germline V gene. The CDR3 is made up of 13 amino acids. The V and J ends lost 5 bases and 5 bases, in that order; junction bases with no gene match: 4. The CDR3 loop is CASSRTGTETQYF. DNA of the CDR3: TGTGCCAGCAGCCGGACAGGGACGGAGACCCAGTACTTC.

This chain connects TRBV29-1 to TRBJ1-2, with D possibly TRBD1 on 6 matching bases. Germline-derived CDR1 and CDR2 are SQVTM and ANQGSEA. With 6 bases removed from V and 6 bases from J, the gap between germline ends came to 11 bases. The CDR3 runs to 11 residues. CDR3 loop: CSVLQGDGYTF. DNA of the CDR3: TGCAGCGTATTACAGGGTGATGGCTACACCTTC.

Comment on this clone: An end of the junction does not agree with germline; a read error may underlie this. The CDR3 DNA reads TGTGCCAGCAGCCTGGGGACTAGCGGGAGCCTTTTCTTC. Encoded protein: CASSLGTSGSLFF. The rearrangement links TRBV7-8 to TRBJ2-7; 14 nucleotides align to TRBD2. CDR1 is SGHVS and CDR2 is FQNEAQ in the germline V gene. This CDR3 has 13 residues.

The chain carries TRBV18 and TRBJ2-7, with D perhaps being TRBD1 or TRBD2 (7 bases each). CDR1 KGHSH and CDR2 LQKENI come from the germline V gene. The ends were cut back, 8 bases at V and 0 bases at J, with 14 bases in the middle. The length of the CDR3 is 14 residues. In DNA, the CDR3 is TGTGCCAGCCGCCAGGGGGGGAGCTCCTACGAGCAGTACTTC. It specifies CASRQGGSSYEQYF.

This clone was seen just once. The V gene is TRBV18, the J gene TRBJ1-2; 10 bases line up with TRBD1. CDR1 and CDR2 from the germline V gene are KGHSH and LQKENI. This CDR3 contains 15 residues. J lost 9 bases, V lost 2 bases, and 9 bases had no gene match. The CDR3 region is CASSPGSDRGVRYTF. The CDR3 nucleotides are TGTGCCAGCTCACCAGGATCGGACAGGGGGGTGCGCTACACCTTC.

The chain joins TRBV27 to TRBJ2-7; the match to TRBD2 covers 11 bases. CDR3 length equals 16 residues. The germline V gene encodes CDR1 MNHEY and CDR2 SMNVEV (reference sequence). J was trimmed by 2 bases and V by 2 bases; bases with no gene match: 5. Written as DNA, the CDR3 is TGTGCCAGCAGTTTAACTAGCGGGAGTAACCCCTACGAGCAGTACTTC. As protein: CASSLTSGSNPYEQYF.

The V and J genes are TRBV5-1 and TRBJ1-5; D gene ambiguous. Germline CDR1 is SGHRS and CDR2 is YFSETQ. This CDR3 region has 13 residues. V lost 1 base to trimming and J lost 5 bases, with 7 bases between them. CDR3 DNA: TGCGCCAGCAGCTTGAACGGGGATCAGCCCCAGCATTTT. Protein sequence: CASSLNGDQPQHF.

The J gene is TRBJ2-7, the V gene TRBV2, with no clear D. There are 11 residues in the CDR3. V shed 8 bases and J shed 3 bases, with 8 bases lying between them. Germline-derived CDR1 and CDR2 are SNHLY and FYNNEI. In nucleotides, the CDR3 is TGTGCCAGCCCAGGAGACTACGAGCAGTACTTC. Protein product: CASPGDYEQYF.

This clone showed up just a few times. The chain carries TRBV29-1 and TRBJ1-1; D unresolved. Per germline, CDR1 SQVTM and CDR2 ANQGSEA. The CDR3 covers 13 residues. V lost 4 bases and J lost 0, with 9 bases in between. The CDR3 sequence is CSVVGQLNTEAFF. The CDR3 DNA reads as TGCAGCGTTGTTGGGCAGCTGAACACTGAAGCTTTCTTT.

The rearrangement uses TRBV4-2 and TRBJ1-5; D perhaps matches TRBD1 (5 bases). V was pared by 3 bases and J by 5 bases, with 14 bases between. Germline CDR1 is LGHNA and CDR2 is YNFKEQ. The CDR3 contains 15 residues. CDR3 region: CASSQGLDTDQPQHF. CDR3 DNA: TGTGCCAGCAGCCAGGGACTAGACACCGATCAGCCCCAGCATTTT.

V usage is TRBV5-1 and J usage is TRBJ1-2; 11 bases are a match to TRBD1. Germline V gene lookup returns CDR1 SGHRS and CDR2 YFSETQ. The V gene end was trimmed by 0 bases and the J gene end by 11 bases; junction bases not matched to a gene: 9. This CDR3 has 15 residues. The CDR3 loop reads CASSLGGQGAKWYTF. CDR3 DNA sequence: TGCGCCAGCAGCTTGGGTGGACAGGGGGCAAAGTGGTACACCTTC. Complete variable domain (other parts from reference TRBV5-1 and TRBJ1-2): KAGVTQTPRYLIKTRGQQVTLSCSPISGHRSVSWYQQTPGQGLQFLFEYFSETQRNKGNFPGRFSGRQFSNSRSEMNVSTLELGDSALYLCASSLGGQGAKWYTFGSGTRLTVV.

This rearrangement joins TRBV9 to TRBJ1-4; D is undetermined. Germline-derived CDR1 and CDR2 are SGDLS and YYNGEE. V was trimmed by 3 bases and J by 8 bases, leaving 8 bases between them. The CDR3 is 12 residues long. DNA of the CDR3: TGTGCCAGCAGCGCCCCCAGGGAAAAACTGTTTTTT. Protein sequence: CASSAPREKLFF. Using reference TRBV9 and TRBJ1-4 for the parts outside the CDR3, the full variable domain is DSGVTQTPKHLITATGQRVTLRCSPRSGDLSVYWYQQSLDQGLQFLIQYYNGEERAKGNILERFSAQQFPDLHSELNLSSLELGDSALYFCASSAPREKLFFGSGTQLSVL.

The sample holds a few counts of this clone. The chain couples TRBV29-1 to TRBJ2-1; tentatively, D is TRBD1 or TRBD2 (5 bases each). The CDR3 loop spans 14 amino acids. Germline V gives CDR1 SQVTM, CDR2 ANQGSEA. Trimming shortened V by 4 bases and J by 5 bases, and 15 bases separated the two germline ends. The CDR3 DNA reads TGCAGCGTTGTTCCGGGACCCCCTGACAATGAGCAGTTCTTC. Translation: CSVVPGPPDNEQFF.

The chain joins TRBV5-5 to TRBJ1-2; a possible D gene is TRBD1 (6 bases). Trimming shortened V by 4 bases and J by 6 bases, and 16 bases separated the two germline ends. The CDR3 length is 14 residues. CDR1 is SGHKS and CDR2 is YYEKEE in the germline V gene (reference sequence). The CDR3 is CASSPQGLWDGYTF. The CDR3 region has the DNA TGTGCCAGCAGCCCCCAGGGGCTTTGGGATGGCTACACCTTC.

V gene TRBV7-9 combines with J gene TRBJ2-4, with 15 bases matching TRBD2. From germline, CDR1 is SEHNR and CDR2 FQNEAQ (reference sequence). The CDR3 extends over 18 amino acids. Trimming took 5 bases from V and 2 from J; bases not matched to a gene: 7. In DNA, the CDR3 is TGTGCCAGCAGCCCATGGACTAGCGGGAGGGGGACCAAAAACATTCAGTACTTC. It encodes CASSPWTSGRGTKNIQYF.

The V and J genes are TRBV5-4 and TRBJ1-2, with D perhaps TRBD1 (6 bases). Germline V CDR1 and CDR2: SGHNT, YYREEE (reference sequence). There are 12 residues in the CDR3. Trimming shortened V by 7 bases and J by 5 bases, and 12 bases separated the two germline ends. Written as DNA, the CDR3 is TGTGCCAGCGCACTAGGGGGGTATGGCTACACCTTC. This gives the protein CASALGGYGYTF.

The chain couples TRBV2 to TRBJ2-2; no firm D call. Trimming removed 7 bases from V and 1 base from J, with 4 bases in between. Looked up from germline, CDR1 is SNHLY and CDR2 is FYNNEI. The CDR3 sequence is 12 residues long. The CDR3 DNA reads as TGTGCCAGCAAGGAGAACACCGGGGAGCTGTTTTTT. Residues: CASKENTGELFF.